Each of the 22 T cell receptor beta chains below was sequenced from the same sample in a study of blood T cells in healthy people across ages. Primed by a sample-barcoded 5' primer and a J-beta primer mix, a second PCR proceeded for 7 to 11 cycles. TCRdb processed the 5' RACE reads anew with MiXCR; each CDR3 protein has one entry. The data show around 1,900,000 distinct CDR3 sequences, about two fifths seen once. Sequencing was carried out using blood. These receptors all stem from a human donor in good health.

The chain uses TRBV4-3 and TRBJ1-5; a possible D gene is TRBD1 (5 bases). The V end lost 0 bases, the J end lost 5 bases, and 11 bases lay between the germline ends. CDR1 and CDR2 (germline): LGHNA, YSLEER. This CDR3 region has 15 residues. CDR3 residues: CASSQDWGNYQPQHF. The CDR3 region has the DNA TGCGCCAGCAGCCAAGATTGGGGGAATTATCAGCCCCAGCATTTT.

Of note for this clonotype: The junction and the germline gene differ at one end; a read error may be behind it. CDR3 sequence reads: CSARLVPRYGHTF. The CDR3 DNA reads as TGCAGTGCTCGCTTAGTACCTCGCTATGGCCACACCTTC. V usage is TRBV20-1 and J usage is TRBJ1-2; D ambiguous. Germline values: CDR1 DFQATT, CDR2 SNEGSKA (reference sequence). The CDR3 covers 13 residues.

V is TRBV20-1 and J is TRBJ2-7, with 12 bases aligning to TRBD1. The V segment lost 8 bases and the J segment 6 bases; nucleotides outside the gene matches: 11. The CDR3 covers 14 residues. Germline V CDR1 and CDR2: DFQATT, SNEGSKA (reference sequence). CDR3 in amino acids: CSLALGQGAGEQYF. The DNA for the CDR3 is TGCAGTCTAGCCCTGGGACAGGGGGCCGGCGAGCAGTACTTC.

This sequence joins TRBV20-1 and TRBJ1-4; possibly TRBD1 for D (5 bases). CDR3 length: 13 amino acids. V was cut by 4 bases and J by 4 bases, with 10 bases left in between. Germline values: CDR1 DFQATT, CDR2 SNEGSKA (reference sequence). The CDR3 DNA sequence: TGCAGTGCTACCTTGACAGTTAATGAAAAACTGTTTTTT. It encodes CSATLTVNEKLFF.

V and J are TRBV4-2 and TRBJ2-1; 11 bases align to TRBD2. With 0 bases clipped from V and 7 bases from J, the junction kept 2 bases outside the gene matches. Looked up from germline, CDR1 is LGHNA and CDR2 is YNFKEQ. This CDR3 spans 15 amino acids. The CDR3 loop is CASSQDSGGANEQFF. CDR3 bases: TGTGCCAGCAGCCAAGATAGCGGGGGGGCAAATGAGCAGTTCTTC.

The chain recombines TRBV20-1 with TRBJ1-2; D ambiguous. This CDR3 has 14 amino acids. The germline V and J ends were trimmed by 5 bases and 4 bases, with 17 bases remaining between them. Per the germline V gene, CDR1 is DFQATT and CDR2 is SNEGSKA (reference sequence). This CDR3 reads CSAALGVDTYGYTF. Here the CDR3 DNA reads TGCAGTGCTGCCCTCGGGGTAGATACCTATGGCTACACCTTC.

For this clonotype: One end of the junction does not line up with germline, which may come from a read error. The chain couples TRBV12-3 or TRBV12-4 to TRBJ1-3, with TRBD1 matching 9 bases. The CDR3 is 14 residues long. The CDR3 is CASRRDRAGNTIYF. CDR3 nucleotide sequence: TGTGCCAGCAGGAGGGACAGGGCTGGAAATACCATATATTTT.

J is TRBJ2-2 and V is TRBV29-1; D not resolved. V dropped 4 bases and J dropped 4 bases, with 10 bases sitting between them. The CDR3 length is 13 residues. CDR1 is SQVTM and CDR2 is ANQGSEA in the germline V gene. The DNA of the CDR3 is TGCAGCGTTGTACAAGGGCCCACCGGGGAGCTGTTTTTT. It yields the protein CSVVQGPTGELFF.

The rearrangement uses TRBV4-3 and TRBJ2-3; D may be TRBD1 or TRBD2 (5 bases each). The V gene lost 1 base and the J gene lost 7 bases, with 9 bases spanning the gap. Germline lookup yields CDR1 LGHNA and CDR2 YSLEER. The CDR3 has 13 residues. The CDR3 region has the DNA TGCGCCAGCAGCCAAGTAGGGGAGAATACGCAGTATTTT. It is translated as CASSQVGENTQYF.

This clonotype appeared a few times. The rearrangement joins TRBV5-5 to TRBJ2-1; 9 bases line up with TRBD1. With V trimmed by 4 bases and J by 8 bases, 10 bases remained unmatched. This CDR3 comprises 15 residues. CDR1 and CDR2 from the germline V gene are SGHKS and YYEKEE (reference sequence). The CDR3 coding sequence is TGTGCCAGCAGCACCGGGACAGGGTATAGAGATGAGCAGTTCTTC. This translates into CASSTGTGYRDEQFF.

The V and J genes are TRBV5-6 and TRBJ1-1, with 8 bases identical to TRBD1. V lost 4 bases, J lost 4 bases, and 15 bases stayed unmatched. The CDR3 covers 17 residues. CDR1 and CDR2 from the germline V gene are SGHDT and YYEEEE. Here the CDR3 reads CASSPDSTGEIGTEAFF. In DNA form, the CDR3 reads TGTGCCAGCAGCCCAGACTCGACAGGGGAGATCGGCACTGAAGCTTTCTTT. Filled out from reference TRBV5-6 and TRBJ1-1, the complete variable domain reads DAGVTQSPTHLIKTRGQQVTLRCSPKSGHDTVSWYQQALGQGPQFIFQYYEEEERQRGNFPDRFSGHQFPNYSSELNVNALLLGDSALYLCASSPDSTGEIGTEAFFGQGTRLTVV.

The rearrangement joins TRBV6-6 to TRBJ1-2, with TRBD1 matching 7 bases. The CDR3 spans 13 residues. CDR1 and CDR2 (germline): MNHNY, SVGAGI (reference sequence). V shed 8 bases, J shed 4 bases, and the junction held 7 bases outside the gene matches. The CDR3 sequence: CASRDSHPYGYTF. The CDR3 DNA reads TGTGCCAGCCGGGACAGCCACCCCTATGGCTACACCTTC.

The chain is built from TRBV5-1 and TRBJ1-6; D perhaps matches TRBD1 (6 bases). Germline CDR1 and CDR2: SGHRS and YFSETQ. The CDR3 contains 15 residues. V lost 1 base and J 8 bases, leaving 13 bases between the germline ends. The CDR3 loop reads CASSLITGLDSPLHF. In DNA form, the CDR3 reads TGCGCCAGCAGCTTGATAACAGGGTTAGATTCACCCCTCCACTTT.

The table lists this clonotype with a few counts. The chain couples TRBV28 to TRBJ1-2; unclear D gene. The CDR3 runs to 14 residues. Trimming left V 7 bases short and J 2 bases short, with 14 bases between. Germline loops: CDR1 MDHEN, CDR2 SYDVKM. Here the CDR3 DNA reads TGTGCCAGCACCAGTTCAGAGATGAACTATGGCTACACCTTC. It specifies CASTSSEMNYGYTF.

The chain couples TRBV9 to TRBJ1-4; perhaps TRBD1 as D (5 bases). The V end was cut by 0 bases, the J end by 6 bases, with 12 bases between. CDR3 length equals 15 residues. From germline, CDR1 is SGDLS and CDR2 YYNGEE. The DNA for the CDR3 is TGTGCCAGCAGCGTAGCCGGGGGAACGTATGAAAAACTGTTTTTT. Protein product: CASSVAGGTYEKLFF. The whole variable domain, filled in from reference TRBV9 and TRBJ1-4, reads DSGVTQTPKHLITATGQRVTLRCSPRSGDLSVYWYQQSLDQGLQFLIQYYNGEERAKGNILERFSAQQFPDLHSELNLSSLELGDSALYFCASSVAGGTYEKLFFGSGTQLSVL.

This sequence joins TRBV5-1 and TRBJ1-2; D unclear. The germline V gene encodes CDR1 SGHRS and CDR2 YFSETQ. The V and J ends lost 2 bases and 0 bases respectively, with 14 bases between them. The CDR3 covers 16 residues. CDR3 amino acids: CASSFAPQDPNYGYTF. DNA of the CDR3: TGCGCCAGCAGCTTTGCCCCCCAGGACCCTAACTATGGCTACACCTTC.

V and J are TRBV5-5 and TRBJ2-5, with D perhaps TRBD1 or TRBD2 (5 bases each). Trimming shortened V by 3 bases and J by 9 bases, and 18 bases separated the two germline ends. Germline V gives CDR1 SGHKS, CDR2 YYEKEE (reference sequence). This CDR3 spans 14 amino acids. CDR3 protein: CASSWEWGSEAQYF. Here the CDR3 DNA reads TGTGCCAGCAGCTGGGAATGGGGGTCGGAGGCCCAGTACTTC.

This clonotype was detected many times. V is TRBV7-2 and J is TRBJ2-6, with 7 bases aligning to TRBD1. The CDR3 covers 17 residues. Germline CDR1 is SGHTA and CDR2 is FQGNSA. V trimming: 5 bases; J trimming: 0 bases; junction bases outside the gene matches: 7. CDR3 DNA: TGTGCCAGCAGCCCGAGGACAGGTAGCTCTGGGGCCAACGTCCTGACTTTC. Translation: CASSPRTGSSGANVLTF.

This rearrangement joins TRBV7-9 to TRBJ1-4; 8 nucleotides agree with TRBD1. The CDR3 has 18 residues. V was clipped by 3 bases and J by 0 bases; unmatched bases: 9. Germline assignment: CDR1 SEHNR and CDR2 FQNEAQ (reference sequence). In DNA, the CDR3 is TGTGCCAGCAGCTTCAGCCCGGGACAGGCTGCAACTAATGAAAAACTGTTTTTT. Its translation: CASSFSPGQAATNEKLFF.

This clonotype was counted once. J is TRBJ2-1 and V is TRBV20-1; the D is unclear. CDR3 length: 13 amino acids. Trimming removed 1 base at V and 5 bases at J, with 9 bases between. Germline V lookup: CDR1 DFQATT, CDR2 SNEGSKA (reference sequence). The CDR3 DNA sequence: TGCAGTGCTAGAGGTGCACCCGACAATGAGCAGTTCTTC. Protein: CSARGAPDNEQFF.

Ten or more counts support this clonotype. The chain recombines TRBV29-1 with TRBJ1-2; perhaps TRBD1 as D (6 bases). Trimming shortened V by 3 bases and J by 10 bases, and 12 bases separated the two germline ends. The CDR3 totals 11 residues. Germline V lookup: CDR1 SQVTM, CDR2 ANQGSEA. The CDR3 loop reads CSVDGGASYTF. The CDR3 nucleotides read TGCAGCGTTGACGGGGGCGCGTCCTACACCTTC.

As for this clonotype: This sequence is one base from a far larger clone and is likely a read error. The rearrangement uses TRBV28 and TRBJ2-3, with D uncertain. The length of the CDR3 is 12 residues. CDR1 MDHEN and CDR2 SYDVKM come from the germline V gene. In DNA form, the CDR3 reads TGTACCAGCAGTTTAGTCACAGATACGCAGTATTTT. Its translation is CTSSLVTDTQYF.